This T cell receptor (beta chain) was identified during a study of Ad26.COV2.S vaccination and SARS-CoV-2 variants. The CDR3 totals 13 residues. CDR1 and CDR2 from the germline V gene are MGHRA and YSYEKL. Between the trimmed V and J ends, which lost 4 bases and 6 bases, there was a span of 13 bases. This table comes from immunoSEQ multiplex PCR, and its TCRdb copy is limited to in-frame clones, with some not included. The data show about 94,000 clones, approximately 81% seen once. The source is a human donor who had recovered from COVID-19. The rearrangement uses TRBV4-1 and TRBJ2-7, with D uncertain. This material consisted of peripheral blood, taken after recovery from COVID-19. The DNA for the CDR3 is TGCGCCAGCAGCCTTAGACTGGGCGCCGAGCAGTACTTC. Translating it yields CASSLRLGAEQYF.